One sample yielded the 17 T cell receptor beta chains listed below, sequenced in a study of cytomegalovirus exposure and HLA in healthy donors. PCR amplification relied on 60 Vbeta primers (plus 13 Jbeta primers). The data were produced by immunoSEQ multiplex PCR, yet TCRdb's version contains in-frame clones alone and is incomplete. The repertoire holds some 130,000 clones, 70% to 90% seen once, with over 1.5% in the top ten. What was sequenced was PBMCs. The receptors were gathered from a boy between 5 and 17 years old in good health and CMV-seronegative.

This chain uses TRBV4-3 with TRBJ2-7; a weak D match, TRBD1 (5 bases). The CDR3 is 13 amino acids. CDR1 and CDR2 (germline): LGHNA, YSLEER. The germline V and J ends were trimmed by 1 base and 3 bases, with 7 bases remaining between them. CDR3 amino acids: CASSQAQGYEQYF. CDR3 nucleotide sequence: TGCGCCAGCAGCCAAGCGCAGGGCTACGAGCAGTACTTC.

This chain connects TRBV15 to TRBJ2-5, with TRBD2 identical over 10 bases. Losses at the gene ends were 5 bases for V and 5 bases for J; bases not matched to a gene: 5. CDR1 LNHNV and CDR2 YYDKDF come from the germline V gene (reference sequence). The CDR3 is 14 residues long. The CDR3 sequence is CATSEGAGGETQYF. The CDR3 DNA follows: TGTGCCACCAGCGAAGGAGCGGGGGGGGAGACCCAGTACTTC.

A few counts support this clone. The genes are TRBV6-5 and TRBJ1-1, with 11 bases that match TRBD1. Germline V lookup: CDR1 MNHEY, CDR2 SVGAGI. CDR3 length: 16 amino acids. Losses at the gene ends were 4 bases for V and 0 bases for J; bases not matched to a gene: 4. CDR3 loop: CASSLGQGALNTEAFF. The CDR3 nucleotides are TGTGCCAGCAGTTTAGGACAGGGGGCTTTGAACACTGAAGCTTTCTTT.

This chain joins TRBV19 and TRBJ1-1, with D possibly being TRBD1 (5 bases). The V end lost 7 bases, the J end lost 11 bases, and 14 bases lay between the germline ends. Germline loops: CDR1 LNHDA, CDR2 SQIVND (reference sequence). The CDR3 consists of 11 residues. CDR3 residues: CASNEDTQAFF. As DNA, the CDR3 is TGTGCCAGTAACGAGGACACCCAGGCTTTCTTT.

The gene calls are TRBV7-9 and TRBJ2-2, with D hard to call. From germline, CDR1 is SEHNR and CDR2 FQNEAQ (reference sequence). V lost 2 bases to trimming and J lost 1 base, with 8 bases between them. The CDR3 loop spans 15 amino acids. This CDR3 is CASSLPQKNTGELFF. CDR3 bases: TGTGCCAGCAGCTTACCCCAAAAGAACACCGGGGAGCTGTTTTTT.

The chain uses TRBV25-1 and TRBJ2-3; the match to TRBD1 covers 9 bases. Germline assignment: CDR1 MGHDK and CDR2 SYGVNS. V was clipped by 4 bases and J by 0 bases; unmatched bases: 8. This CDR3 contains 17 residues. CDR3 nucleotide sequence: TGTGCCAGCAGTGTTACGGGACAGGGTGTCAGCACAGATACGCAGTATTTT. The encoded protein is CASSVTGQGVSTDTQYF.

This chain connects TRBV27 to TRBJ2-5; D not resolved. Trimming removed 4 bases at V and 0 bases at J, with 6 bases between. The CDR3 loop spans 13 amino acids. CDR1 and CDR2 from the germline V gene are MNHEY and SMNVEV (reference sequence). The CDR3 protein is CASSSPYQETQYF. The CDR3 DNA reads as TGTGCCAGCAGTTCCCCTTACCAAGAGACCCAGTACTTC.

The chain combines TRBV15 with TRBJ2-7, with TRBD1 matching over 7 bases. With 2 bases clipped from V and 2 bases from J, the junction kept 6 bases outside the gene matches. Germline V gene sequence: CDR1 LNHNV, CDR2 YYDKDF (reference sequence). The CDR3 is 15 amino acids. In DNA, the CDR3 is TGTGCCACCAGCAGATCCGGGACAGCGACCTACGAGCAGTACTTC. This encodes CATSRSGTATYEQYF.

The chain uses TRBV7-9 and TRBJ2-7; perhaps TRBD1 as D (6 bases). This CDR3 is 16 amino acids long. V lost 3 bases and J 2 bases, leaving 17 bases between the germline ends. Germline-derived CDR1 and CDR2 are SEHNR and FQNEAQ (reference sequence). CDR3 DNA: TGTGCCAGCAGCTTTCTGACAGGAAAGTTCGCCTACGAGCAGTACTTC. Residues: CASSFLTGKFAYEQYF.

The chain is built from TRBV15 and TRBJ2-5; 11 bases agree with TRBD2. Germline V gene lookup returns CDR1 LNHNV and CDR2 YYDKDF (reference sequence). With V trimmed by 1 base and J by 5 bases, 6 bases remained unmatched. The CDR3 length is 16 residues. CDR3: CATSRGIAGGSETQYF. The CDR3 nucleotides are TGTGCCACCAGCAGAGGCATAGCGGGGGGGTCGGAGACCCAGTACTTC.

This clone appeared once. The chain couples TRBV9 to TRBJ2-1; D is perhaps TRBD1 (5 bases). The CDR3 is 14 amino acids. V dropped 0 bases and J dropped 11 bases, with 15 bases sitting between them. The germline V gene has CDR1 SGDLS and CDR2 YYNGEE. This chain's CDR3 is CASSVGELVGQQFF. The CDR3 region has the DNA TGTGCCAGCAGCGTAGGAGAGCTCGTGGGGCAGCAGTTCTTC.

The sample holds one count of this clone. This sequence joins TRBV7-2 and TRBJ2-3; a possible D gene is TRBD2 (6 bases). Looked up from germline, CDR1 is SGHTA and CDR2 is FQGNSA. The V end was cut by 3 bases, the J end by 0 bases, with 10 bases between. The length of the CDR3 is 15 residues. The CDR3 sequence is CASSLLAFSTDTQYF. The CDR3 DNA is TGTGCCAGCAGCTTGCTAGCGTTTAGCACAGATACGCAGTATTTT.

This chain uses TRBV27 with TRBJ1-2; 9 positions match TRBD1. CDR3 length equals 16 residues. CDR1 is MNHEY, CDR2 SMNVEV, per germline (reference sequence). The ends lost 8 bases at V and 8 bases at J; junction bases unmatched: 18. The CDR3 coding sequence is TGTGCCAGCGGGAAGATTTCGGGACAGGGAGTTGAGGGCTACACCTTC. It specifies CASGKISGQGVEGYTF.

The CDR3 protein is CASSYSLAGAYNEQFF. Written as DNA, the CDR3 is TGTGCCAGCAGTTACTCGCTAGCGGGGGCTTACAATGAGCAGTTCTTC. The chain carries TRBV6-5 and TRBJ2-1, with 10 bases fitting TRBD2. The CDR3 spans 16 residues. CDR1 and CDR2 from the germline V gene are MNHEY and SVGAGI. Unmatched junction bases numbered 3, after V lost 0 bases and J lost 4 bases.

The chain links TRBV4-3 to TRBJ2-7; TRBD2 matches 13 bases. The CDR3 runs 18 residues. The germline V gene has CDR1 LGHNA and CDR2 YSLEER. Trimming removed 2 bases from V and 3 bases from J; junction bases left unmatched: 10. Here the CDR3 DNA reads TGCGCCAGCAGCCAAACAACTAGCGGGGGGGGGTTGGGCTACGAGCAGTACTTC. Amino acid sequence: CASSQTTSGGGLGYEQYF.

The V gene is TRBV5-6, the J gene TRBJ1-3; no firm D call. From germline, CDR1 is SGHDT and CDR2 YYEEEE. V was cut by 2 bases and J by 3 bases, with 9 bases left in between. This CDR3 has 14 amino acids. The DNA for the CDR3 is TGTGCCAGCAGCTTTTGGCGGGGTGGAAACACCATATATTTT. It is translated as CASSFWRGGNTIYF. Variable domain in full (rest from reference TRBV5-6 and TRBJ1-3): DAGVTQSPTHLIKTRGQQVTLRCSPKSGHDTVSWYQQALGQGPQFIFQYYEEEERQRGNFPDRFSGHQFPNYSSELNVNALLLGDSALYLCASSFWRGGNTIYFGEGSWLTVV.

This chain's CDR3 is CASNSGGLNEQFF. The DNA for the CDR3 is TGTGCCAGCAACTCGGGGGGGCTCAATGAGCAGTTCTTC. The chain combines TRBV6-4 with TRBJ2-1, with TRBD2 matching 8 bases. Germline V gene sequence: CDR1 MRHNA, CDR2 SNTAGT. The CDR3 extends over 13 amino acids. The trim removed 7 bases at V and 6 bases at J, leaving 5 bases unmatched.